What follows describes a single T cell receptor beta chain. Its antigen is as yet unknown. TCRdb recomputed calls from the 5' RACE reads with MiXCR, one row per CDR3 protein. Here the sample spans more than 450,000 distinct CDR3 sequences, roughly 22% being singletons. The sample originates from a study of T cells after yellow fever vaccination. Overall study context: With SMART-Seq v4 Ultra Low Input, the fractions containing low cell numbers were prepared.

From germline, CDR1 is SGHVS and CDR2 FNYEAQ. The CDR3 consists of 13 residues. J gave up 4 bases and V 4 bases, and 2 bases lay outside the gene matches. General observations from the study: Abundant clonotypes from the bulk population could have been carried over as contaminants into FACS-sorted repertoires. Some clonotypes, a small share, were shared between CD4 and CD8 compartments. Primary-vaccination clones mostly resurfaced post-booster (about 96% CD4, 75% to 90% CD8).

This TCR came from a man aged 18 to 30 who received the YFV17D yellow fever vaccine. The chain links TRBV7-6 to TRBJ2-3; TRBD1 matches 7 bases. This specimen consisted of PBMCs, obtained roughly 20 days after the first yellow fever vaccination. The CDR3 DNA sequence: TGTGCCAGCAGCTCACAGGGGTCAGATACGCAGTATTTT. Its protein is CASSSQGSDTQYF.